This T cell receptor (beta chain) appears in the sequencing data of a study of T cell responses to AZD1222 COVID-19 vaccine. The germline CDR1 and CDR2 sequences are SGHVS and FQNEAQ. CDR3 length: 18 residues. V lost 5 bases to trimming and J lost 3 bases; unmatched junction nucleotides: 8. The assay was immunoSEQ multiplex PCR, and TCRdb's table has in-frame clones only and misses some. In the table there are fewer than 150,000 clones, approximately 94% of which are singletons. Sequenced material: peripheral blood, taken 28 days after the second AZD1222 dose. The chain combines TRBV7-8 with TRBJ2-1; TRBD2 aligns across 15 bases. This TCR was recovered from an adult who received the AZD1222 COVID-19 vaccine. As DNA, the CDR3 is TGTGCCAGCAGCCCTGGGACTAGCGGGGGGCCAGACTACAATGAGCAGTTCTTC. It is translated as CASSPGTSGGPDYNEQFF.